One and the same sample provided the 20 T cell receptor beta chains below, sequenced in a study of blood T cell repertoires in COVID-19. Data came from immunoSEQ multiplex PCR; TCRdb stores just in-frame clones and leaves some out. This table has about 54,000 clones, under 90% appearing once. Sequenced material: peripheral blood. Source of these receptors: a human donor in a cohort sampled during active COVID-19.

V and J are TRBV19 and TRBJ2-5; 9 bases fit TRBD1. V gave up 4 bases and J gave up 5 bases; unmatched junction bases: 5. The CDR3 runs 14 residues. Germline V gene data show CDR1 as LNHDA and CDR2 as SQIVND (reference sequence). CDR3: CASSKWTGDETQYF. In DNA form, the CDR3 reads TGTGCCAGTAGTAAATGGACAGGGGACGAGACCCAGTACTTC.

This rearrangement joins TRBV7-9 to TRBJ2-5; TRBD2 might be the D (6 bases). CDR3 length: 15 amino acids. Germline assignment: CDR1 SEHNR and CDR2 FQNEAQ (reference sequence). The ends were cut back, 4 bases at V and 6 bases at J, with 18 bases in the middle. In DNA form, the CDR3 reads TGTGCCAGCAGCTCGGGGACTGGGAGGATGCAGACCCAGTACTTC. It is translated as CASSSGTGRMQTQYF.

The V and J genes are TRBV5-8 and TRBJ2-5; 9 positions match TRBD1. V was pared by 4 bases and J by 5 bases, with 9 bases of the junction left unmatched. Germline CDR1 reads SGHTS; CDR2 reads YDEGEE. This CDR3 is 15 amino acids long. The DNA for the CDR3 is TGTGCCAGCAGCCGAAAGGGACAGGGTAGGGAGACCCAGTACTTC. It translates to CASSRKGQGRETQYF.

The chain uses TRBV3-1 (or the pseudogene TRBV3-2) and TRBJ1-4; D perhaps matches TRBD1 (6 bases). The CDR3 contains 14 residues. With 1 base removed from V and 8 bases from J, the gap between germline ends came to 11 bases. Germline CDR1 LGHDT, CDR2 YNNKEL (reference sequence). The CDR3 coding sequence is TGTGCCAGCAGCCAAGTTCAGGGGAACGAAAAACTGTTTTTT. This encodes CASSQVQGNEKLFF.

The V call is TRBV12-5, the J call TRBJ2-3, with D perhaps TRBD2 (6 bases). The germline V gene has CDR1 LGHNT and CDR2 FRNRAP. CDR3 size: 16 residues. Trimming left V 10 bases short and J 1 base short, with 21 bases between. The CDR3 DNA reads as TGTGCTACGGCTCCGGGCCTAGCGACACGCACAGATACGCAGTATTTT. Residues: CATAPGLATRTDTQYF.

This clone was seen just once. This sequence joins TRBV4-1 and TRBJ2-5; D gene ambiguous. The CDR3 sequence is 16 residues long. V was pared by 2 bases and J by 6 bases, with 19 bases between. In germline, CDR1 is MGHRA, CDR2 YSYEKL. The CDR3 bases are TGCGCCAGCAGCCAACCGCAGGAACTGCCGGATAAGACCCAGTACTTC. Protein sequence: CASSQPQELPDKTQYF.

This clone came up a few times. V and J are TRBV5-1 and TRBJ2-2, with D possibly TRBD2 on 5 matching bases. The V gene lost 0 bases and the J gene lost 6 bases, with 6 bases spanning the gap. CDR1 is SGHRS and CDR2 is YFSETQ in the germline V gene. This CDR3 has 13 amino acids. The CDR3 sequence: CASSLAEAGELFF. The DNA for the CDR3 is TGCGCCAGCAGCTTGGCGGAGGCCGGGGAGCTGTTTTTT.

The chain employs TRBV10-3 and TRBJ2-7; D is possibly TRBD1 (5 bases). The CDR3 totals 13 residues. In germline, CDR1 is ENHRY, CDR2 SYGVKD. The ends were cut back, 11 bases at V and 3 bases at J, with 17 bases in the middle. Here the CDR3 reads CAAWQGIRYEQYF. The CDR3 bases are TGTGCCGCCTGGCAGGGAATTCGCTACGAGCAGTACTTC.

This clone was seen a handful of times. Other DNA sequences in this specimen translate into the identical CDR3. The chain carries TRBV5-1 and TRBJ2-3, with D perhaps matching TRBD2 (5 bases). Germline values: CDR1 SGHRS, CDR2 YFSETQ. The CDR3 consists of 16 residues. V shed 0 bases and J shed 0 bases, with 11 bases lying between them. CDR3 nucleotide sequence: TGCGCCAGCAGCTTGGTTAGGAGGACGAGCACAGATACGCAGTATTTT. This sequence encodes CASSLVRRTSTDTQYF.

The chain employs TRBV6-1 and TRBJ2-1, with 11 bases matching TRBD2. The CDR3 runs to 18 residues. CDR1 is MNHNS and CDR2 is SASEGT in the germline V gene. The V and J ends lost 0 bases and 8 bases, in that order; junction bases with no gene match: 12. The CDR3 loop reads CASSEAAGTSGVGDEQFF. CDR3 nucleotides: TGTGCCAGCAGTGAAGCGGCAGGGACTAGCGGCGTAGGCGATGAGCAGTTCTTC.

The chain links TRBV28 to TRBJ1-5, with a weak D call TRBD1 (5 bases). The CDR3 spans 15 residues. With 5 bases removed from V and 2 bases from J, the gap between germline ends came to 13 bases. Germline assignment: CDR1 MDHEN and CDR2 SYDVKM. In DNA, the CDR3 is TGTGCCAGCAGTAGGGACCGGGGGGGCAATCAGCCCCAGCATTTT. This sequence encodes CASSRDRGGNQPQHF.

The chain has TRBV2 and TRBJ1-5; D is unresolved. The CDR3 is 14 amino acids. V was pared by 5 bases and J by 7 bases, with 15 bases between. Germline values: CDR1 SNHLY, CDR2 FYNNEI. As DNA, the CDR3 is TGTGCCAGCAGTTTTGTTGGAGGAGGACAGCCCCAGCATTTT. Protein sequence: CASSFVGGGQPQHF.

This clone came up once. The V call is TRBV10-1, the J call TRBJ2-1, with 10 positions matching TRBD1. This CDR3 has 16 amino acids. The V gene end was trimmed by 4 bases and the J gene end by 7 bases; junction bases not matched to a gene: 10. Germline assignment: CDR1 WNHNN and CDR2 SYGVQD (reference sequence). This CDR3 reads CASSGTLDRGTNEQFF. The CDR3 nucleotides read TGCGCCAGCAGTGGGACACTGGACAGGGGGACGAATGAGCAGTTCTTC.

The rearrangement joins TRBV2 to TRBJ2-1, with D perhaps TRBD2 (5 bases). Deletions cut 3 bases from V and 6 bases from J, with 12 bases between. The length of the CDR3 is 14 residues. Per germline, CDR1 SNHLY and CDR2 FYNNEI. The CDR3 DNA follows: TGTGCCAGCAGTGACGCGGGCGGGTCCAATGAGCAGTTCTTC. It translates to CASSDAGGSNEQFF.

This clone was seen a few times. The chain combines TRBV5-1 with TRBJ2-7; weak D call: TRBD2 (6 bases). This CDR3 region has 15 residues. CDR1 is SGHRS, CDR2 YFSETQ, per germline. V shed 1 base and J shed 2 bases, with 13 bases lying between them. CDR3 DNA: TGCGCCAGCAGCTTGTTTACGTGGGGGGCCTACGAGCAGTACTTC. Its translation is CASSLFTWGAYEQYF.

V usage is TRBV28 and J usage is TRBJ2-6, with 7 bases matching TRBD1. Germline V CDR1 and CDR2: MDHEN, SYDVKM. The CDR3 runs 18 residues. Trimming at V came to 6 bases and at J to 2 bases, leaving 13 bases not matched to a gene. CDR3 nucleotide sequence: TGTGCCAGCAGCCCGACAGTAGGGGGCCGCCCTGGGGCCAACGTCCTGACTTTC. Its protein product is CASSPTVGGRPGANVLTF.

The chain uses TRBV28 and TRBJ2-6; D is unclear. The CDR3 extends over 14 amino acids. Between the trimmed V and J ends, which lost 7 bases and 4 bases, there was a span of 11 bases. Per germline, CDR1 MDHEN and CDR2 SYDVKM. The CDR3 protein is CASTESRGANVLTF. The CDR3, as DNA: TGTGCCAGCACCGAGAGTCGAGGGGCCAACGTCCTGACTTTC.

The rearrangement joins TRBV5-6 to TRBJ2-1, with D perhaps matching TRBD2 (6 bases). The V end lost 3 bases, the J end lost 16 bases, and 14 bases lay between the germline ends. Germline V gene sequence: CDR1 SGHDT, CDR2 YYEEEE. The CDR3 extends over 11 amino acids. CDR3 coding DNA: TGTGCCAGCAGCTCGGGAGTAACGGAATTCTTC. The encoded protein is CASSSGVTEFF.

This clone was found a few times. J is TRBJ1-2 and V is TRBV19; no firm D call. The CDR3 spans 13 residues. Germline lookup yields CDR1 LNHDA and CDR2 SQIVND (reference sequence). Trimming cost V 3 bases and J 13 bases, with 18 bases left between them. The CDR3, as DNA: TGTGCCAGTAGTATGGGTCCTAGCGGGTATGGCACCTTC. It codes for CASSMGPSGYGTF.

Comments on this clone: Other DNA sequences in the same sample also yield this CDR3. The V gene is TRBV5-1, the J gene TRBJ2-7, with 9 bases lining up with TRBD1. The CDR3 loop spans 15 amino acids. The germline CDR1 and CDR2 sequences are SGHRS and YFSETQ. Trimming took 0 bases from V and 5 from J; bases not matched to a gene: 6. CDR3 nucleotides: TGCGCCAGCAGCTTGGGGGGACAGGGCGGCCACGAGCAGTACTTC. Translated, it gives CASSLGGQGGHEQYF. Based on the CDR3 plus reference TRBV5-1 and TRBJ2-7, the full variable domain is KAGVTQTPRYLIKTRGQQVTLSCSPISGHRSVSWYQQTPGQGLQFLFEYFSETQRNKGNFPGRFSGRQFSNSRSEMNVSTLELGDSALYLCASSLGGQGGHEQYFGPGTRLTVT.